Shown below are 12 T cell receptor beta chains from a single sample sequenced in a study of immune evolution from preneoplasia to lung adenocarcinoma (dated by TCRdb to the early 2020s). The library relied on the immunoSEQ multiplex PCR assay. In its TCRdb copy, this immuneACCESS table keeps in-frame sequences only and misses some clones. Where compared with another copy, unresolved V genes explain less than half of these, and the others have no known cause. This sample is represented by about 8,200 clones; roughly 87% of them were singletons. Approximately 3% of the sample is taken by the ten largest. Sequenced input: FFPE minimally invasive lung adenocarcinoma tissue. The cell subset or site label of this sample denotes: micro-invasive lung adenocarcinoma (MIA). Every receptor here comes from a person aged 70 to 85 with lung adenocarcinoma.

This clone turned up a few times. The V call is TRBV7-7, the J call TRBJ1-1, with D possibly being TRBD1 (6 bases). The V gene lost 2 bases and the J gene lost 3 bases, with 7 bases spanning the gap. The germline gives CDR1 SSHAT, CDR2 FNYEAQ (reference sequence). The CDR3 loop spans 13 amino acids. CDR3: CASSLNRDTEAFF. The CDR3 DNA reads TGTGCCAGCAGCTTAAACAGGGACACTGAAGCTTTCTTT.

This rearrangement joins TRBV5-1 to TRBJ2-5, with unresolved D. The CDR3 runs to 13 residues. Germline V gives CDR1 SGHRS, CDR2 YFSETQ. V lost 1 base, J lost 5 bases, and 9 bases lay in between. This CDR3 is CASSLQSQETQYF. CDR3 sequence (DNA): TGCGCCAGCAGCTTGCAGTCTCAGGAGACCCAGTACTTC.

J is TRBJ2-3 and V is TRBV6-6; D may be TRBD2 (6 bases). V was cut by 2 bases and J by 4 bases, with 10 bases left in between. CDR3 length equals 14 residues. Germline assignment: CDR1 MNHNY and CDR2 SVGAGI (reference sequence). As DNA, the CDR3 is TGTGCCAGCAGTTACGGGGGGAGCTCAGATACGCAGTATTTT. Translated: CASSYGGSSDTQYF.

The DNA of the CDR3 is TGCGCCAGCAGCGCCGGGACAGTTGGGGAAAAACTGTTTTTT. Encoded protein: CASSAGTVGEKLFF. This chain joins TRBV5-1 and TRBJ1-4; 7 nucleotides align to TRBD1. Per the germline V gene, CDR1 is SGHRS and CDR2 is YFSETQ. The CDR3 is made up of 14 amino acids. The V segment lost 4 bases and the J segment 8 bases; nucleotides outside the gene matches: 8. Variable domain in full (rest from reference TRBV5-1 and TRBJ1-4): KAGVTQTPRYLIKTRGQQVTLSCSPISGHRSVSWYQQTPGQGLQFLFEYFSETQRNKGNFPGRFSGRQFSNSRSEMNVSTLELGDSALYLCASSAGTVGEKLFFGSGTQLSVL.

This chain uses TRBV7-8 with TRBJ2-3; weak D call: TRBD2 (6 bases). CDR1 and CDR2 (germline): SGHVS, FQNEAQ. V was cut by 5 bases and J by 0 bases, with 15 bases left in between. This CDR3 contains 16 residues. CDR3: CASSPRLELSTDTQYF. The CDR3 nucleotides are TGTGCCAGCAGCCCCCGACTAGAACTTAGCACAGATACGCAGTATTTT.

The chain is built from TRBV30 and TRBJ1-2; possible D gene TRBD1, 5 bases. The CDR3 sequence is 14 residues long. Deletions cut 0 bases from V and 8 bases from J, with 16 bases between. From germline, CDR1 is GTSNPN and CDR2 SVGIG (reference sequence). The CDR3 bases are TGTGCCTGGAGTGTAGGAGGGACGACTAGGGGCTACACCTTC. It yields the protein CAWSVGGTTRGYTF.

V gene TRBV5-1 combines with J gene TRBJ2-2; TRBD2 agrees at 7 bases. The length of the CDR3 is 16 residues. After removal of 4 bases from V and 6 bases from J, the junction contained 12 bases not matched to a gene. Germline assignment: CDR1 SGHRS and CDR2 YFSETQ. CDR3 protein: CASSLGKAGRAGELFF. The CDR3 nucleotides are TGCGCCAGCAGCCTAGGCAAAGCGGGGCGGGCCGGGGAGCTGTTTTTT.

V and J are TRBV18 and TRBJ1-4, with TRBD1 matching 9 bases. The V gene end was trimmed by 3 bases and the J gene end by 8 bases; junction bases not matched to a gene: 4. CDR1 is KGHSH, CDR2 LQKENI, per germline. The CDR3 length is 14 residues. CDR3 region: CASSPGGQGEKLFF. The DNA of the CDR3 is TGTGCCAGCTCACCGGGGGGACAGGGCGAAAAACTGTTTTTT.

This clone was detected only once. The chain uses TRBV6-1 and TRBJ2-5, with 10 positions matching TRBD1. The germline V gene encodes CDR1 MNHNS and CDR2 SASEGT. V lost 8 bases to trimming and J lost 5 bases; unmatched junction nucleotides: 11. The CDR3 has 15 amino acids. The CDR3 reads CASRGPGQGSETQYF. The CDR3 DNA reads TGTGCCAGCCGCGGCCCGGGACAGGGGTCGGAGACCCAGTACTTC.

V usage is TRBV25-1 and J usage is TRBJ2-5, with 8 nucleotides matching TRBD2. CDR3 length: 14 residues. With V trimmed by 4 bases and J by 6 bases, 7 bases remained unmatched. Looked up from germline, CDR1 is MGHDK and CDR2 is SYGVNS. CDR3 nucleotide sequence: TGTGCCAGCAGTGGCCCTTGGACTAGCCAGACCCAGTACTTC. Its translation is CASSGPWTSQTQYF.

The V and J genes are TRBV4-1 and TRBJ1-5, with 8 bases fitting TRBD1. Germline loops: CDR1 MGHRA, CDR2 YSYEKL. CDR3 length: 17 amino acids. V gave up 1 base and J gave up 1 base; unmatched junction bases: 6. The CDR3: CASSQAPRGRSNQPQHF. The CDR3 DNA is TGCGCCAGCAGCCAAGCCCCCAGGGGGCGAAGCAATCAGCCCCAGCATTTT.

This clone showed up just a few times. This rearrangement joins TRBV7-6 to TRBJ1-4; D uncertain. The length of the CDR3 is 16 residues. Germline assignment: CDR1 SGHVS and CDR2 FNYEAQ. The ends were cut back, 1 base at V and 4 bases at J, with 13 bases in the middle. In DNA, the CDR3 is TGTGCCAGCAGCTTAGGTGGGGTTCGGCGTAATGAAAAACTGTTTTTT. This translates into CASSLGGVRRNEKLFF.